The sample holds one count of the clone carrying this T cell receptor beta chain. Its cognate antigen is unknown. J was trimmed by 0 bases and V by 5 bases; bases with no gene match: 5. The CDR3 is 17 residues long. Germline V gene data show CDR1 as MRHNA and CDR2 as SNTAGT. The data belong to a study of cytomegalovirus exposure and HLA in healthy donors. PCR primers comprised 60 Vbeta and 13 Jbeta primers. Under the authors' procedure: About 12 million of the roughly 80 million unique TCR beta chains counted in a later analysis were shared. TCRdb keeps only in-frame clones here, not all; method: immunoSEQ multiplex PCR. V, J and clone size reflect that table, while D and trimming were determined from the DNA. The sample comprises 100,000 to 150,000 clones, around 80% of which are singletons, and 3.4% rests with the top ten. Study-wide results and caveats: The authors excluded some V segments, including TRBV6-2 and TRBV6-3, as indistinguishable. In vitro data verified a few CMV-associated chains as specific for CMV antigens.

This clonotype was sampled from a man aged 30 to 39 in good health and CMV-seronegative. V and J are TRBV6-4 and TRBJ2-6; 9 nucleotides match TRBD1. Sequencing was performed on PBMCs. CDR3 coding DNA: TGTGCCAGCAGTTGGACAGGGGCGAGCTCTGGGGCCAACGTCCTGACTTTC. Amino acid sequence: CASSWTGASSGANVLTF.